The present T cell receptor beta chain was sequenced within a study of cytomegalovirus exposure and HLA in healthy donors. The PCR was carried out with 60 Vbeta primers and 13 Jbeta primers. TCRdb keeps only in-frame clones here, not all; method: immunoSEQ multiplex PCR. The repertoire holds more than 110,000 clones, with roughly four fifths as singletons. Regarding this clone: What it binds is unknown.

Study outcomes and limitations: Near-uniform donor sequencing depth was presumed by presence/absence analyses.

In nominal health when sampled, donors likely had unrecorded immune exposures nonetheless. The sequence derives from a human donor in good health. What was sequenced was PBMCs.

CDR3: CASSLVATGTGGEAFF. The DNA of the CDR3 is TGTGCCAGCAGCTTAGTTGCCACCGGGACAGGGGGTGAAGCTTTCTTT. This chain connects TRBV7-8 to TRBJ1-1; TRBD1 agrees at 11 bases. Germline CDR1 SGHVS, CDR2 FQNEAQ. The ends lost 1 base at V and 7 bases at J; junction bases unmatched: 8. This CDR3 is built from 16 residues.